The clone carrying this T cell receptor beta chain was seen ten or more times. Antigen specificity is unknown. Synthesis of TCR cDNA relied on 5'RACE template switching, which attached a universal primer site and UMIs. TCRdb recomputed calls from the 5' RACE reads with MiXCR, one row per CDR3 protein. The table has roughly 140,000 distinct CDR3 sequences, about 7.7% seen once; the top ten hold less than 0.95%. These data originate in a study of T cells after yellow fever vaccination. Study conclusions and caveats: From the bulk population, abundant clonotypes could contaminate and appear within FACS-sorted repertoires.

This CDR3 has 13 amino acids. Trimming left V 3 bases short and J 12 bases short, with 15 bases between. In germline, CDR1 is LNHDA, CDR2 SQIVND (reference sequence). The genes are TRBV19 and TRBJ2-1; D is tentatively TRBD1 or TRBD2 (6 bases each). The sequence came from a man aged 25 to 40 who received the YFV17D yellow fever vaccine. The sequencing here drew on CD4+ T cells sorted from PBMCs, taken 5 days after the yellow fever booster vaccination. CDR3 coding DNA: TGTGCCAGTAGTATGGGCGGGACAATTGGGCAGTTCTTC. Amino acids: CASSMGGTIGQFF.